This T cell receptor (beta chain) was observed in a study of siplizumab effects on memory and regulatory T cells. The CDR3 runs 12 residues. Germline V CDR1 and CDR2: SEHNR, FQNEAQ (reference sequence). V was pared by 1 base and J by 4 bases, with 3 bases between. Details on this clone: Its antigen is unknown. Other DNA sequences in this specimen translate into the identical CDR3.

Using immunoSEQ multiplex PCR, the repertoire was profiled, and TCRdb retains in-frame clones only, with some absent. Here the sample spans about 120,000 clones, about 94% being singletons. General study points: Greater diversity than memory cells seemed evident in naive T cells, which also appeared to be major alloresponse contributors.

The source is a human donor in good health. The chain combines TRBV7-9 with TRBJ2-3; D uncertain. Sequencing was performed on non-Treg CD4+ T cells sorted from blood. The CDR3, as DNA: TGTGCCAGCAGCTTAGTGGCAGATACGCAGTATTTT. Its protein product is CASSLVADTQYF.